A selection of T cell receptor beta chains follows, all from one sample in a study of cytomegalovirus exposure and HLA in healthy donors. Produced via immunoSEQ multiplex PCR; TCRdb's table is partial and in-frame only. Of some 150,000 clones in the sample, around 72% are singletons; the top ten hold over 4%. Sequenced sample: PBMCs. These receptors were obtained from a man between 50 and 59 years old in good health and CMV-seropositive. CDR3s include the opening cysteine and the closing phenylalanine or tryptophan. The D gene is left open where the match is weak.

d_gene | j_gene | v_gene | CDR3aa
TRBD1 | TRBJ1-1 | TRBV18 | CASSPIPQGASAEAFF
. | TRBJ2-1 | TRBV11-1 | CASSPEVNRLFF
. | TRBJ1-4 | TRBV6-1 | CASREISLAEKLFF
. | TRBJ1-2 | TRBV7-2 | CASSAGTHFINYGYTF
TRBD1 | TRBJ1-2 | TRBV4-1 | CASSPAGQASYGYTF
TRBD1 | TRBJ1-1 | TRBV6-5 | CASTAGQGMTEAFF
. | TRBJ2-5 | TRBV5-6 | CASSLLPGETQYF
. | TRBJ1-1 | TRBV29-1 | CSVDPRGLATTEAFF
TRBD2 | TRBJ2-3 | TRBV5-4 | CASSLTKFVAGVVTDTQYF
. | TRBJ2-1 | TRBV7-2 | CASSFQGNEQFF
. | TRBJ2-1 | TRBV2 | CASSDNIGQRIGEQFF
TRBD1 | TRBJ1-3 | TRBV4-3 | CASSQDTTGSPGNTIYF
TRBD1 | TRBJ1-4 | TRBV5-1 | CASSWGDRDNEKLFF
. | TRBJ1-1 | TRBV5-1 | CASSLGSTEAFF
TRBD1 | TRBJ1-2 | TRBV4-1 | CASSQENRGQGVYYGYTF
. | TRBJ1-2 | TRBV5-6 | CASSFPPPRDYGYTF
. | TRBJ1-2 | TRBV5-1 | CASRTTGYGYTF
. | TRBJ2-1 | TRBV5-1 | CASSLAGNEQFF
. | TRBJ1-1 | TRBV5-4 | CASSFGNTEAFF
. | TRBJ2-5 | TRBV6-1 | CASRQMSQETQYF
. | TRBJ2-5 | TRBV5-1 | CASSWDPGGETQYF
. | TRBJ2-7 | TRBV4-1 | CASSQDARDKGDYEQYF
. | TRBJ2-2 | TRBV5-1 | CASSSRGVNTGELFF
TRBD1 | TRBJ1-2 | TRBV15 | CATSRDRGLSGYTF
TRBD1 | TRBJ1-2 | TRBV14 | CASSPGQNYGYTF
. | TRBJ2-7 | TRBV6-6 | CASSYAGSQKEEYF
. | TRBJ1-6 | TRBV7-2 | CASSLVGQINSPLHF
TRBD2 | TRBJ2-7 | TRBV19 | CASSIQAGGRYEQYF
TRBD1 | TRBJ1-1 | TRBV4-3 | CASSQRLGQGGGTEAFF
. | TRBJ2-3 | TRBV5-1 | CASSWQSDTQYF
. | TRBJ2-5 | TRBV11-3 | CASSLGSTAQETQYF
TRBD2 | TRBJ2-7 | TRBV7-2 | CASSPRGAGGYEQYF
. | TRBJ2-7 | TRBV2 | CASVGGQSDYEQYF
. | TRBJ2-2 | TRBV27 | CASSRRHGTNTGELFF
TRBD1 | TRBJ1-4 | TRBV4-2 | CASRPTGGEVEKLFF
. | TRBJ2-2 | TRBV19 | CATRPWNSYTGELFF
. | TRBJ2-2 | TRBV5-1 | CASSLDGSGTGELFF
. | TRBJ2-7 | TRBV27 | CASSSPGRRDRGYEQYF
. | TRBJ1-5 | TRBV6-1 | CASSDSGNQPQHF
. | TRBJ2-1 | TRBV27 | CASRKPSTGSGEQFF
. | TRBJ2-1 | TRBV4-1 | CASSQVPTIYNEQFF
. | TRBJ2-1 | TRBV5-4 | CASSQVGVYNEQFF
TRBD2 | TRBJ2-1 | TRBV10-3 | CAISEVGAGGVNEQFF
. | TRBJ1-1 | TRBV7-9 | CASSLVGRNTEAFF
. | TRBJ2-3 | TRBV11-3 | CASSLGAAHTDTQYF
TRBD1 | TRBJ2-5 | TRBV5-4 | CASSPGTEQETQYF
TRBD1 | TRBJ2-1 | TRBV5-1 | CASSLGGQGLSYNEQFF
TRBD1 | TRBJ2-5 | TRBV5-1 | CASSLRDSQETQYF
. | TRBJ1-2 | TRBV19 | CASSIGRPYGYTF
. | TRBJ1-2 | TRBV5-1 | CASSPTGESYGYTF
TRBD1 | TRBJ2-1 | TRBV2 | CASRDPGQNNNEQFF
. | TRBJ1-1 | TRBV29-1 | CSVGDMNTEAFF
. | TRBJ2-5 | TRBV7-6 | CASSPLYGQETQYF
. | TRBJ1-1 | TRBV9 | CASSVGGGLNTEAFF